This note documents a single TCR beta chain sequence. What it binds is not known. Together with a sample-barcoded 5' primer, a J-beta primer mix was included in a second PCR lasting about 7 to 11 cycles. TCRdb analysed the 5' RACE reads with MiXCR anew, one entry per CDR3 protein. The data hold 890,000 or so distinct CDR3 sequences, with less than 80% observed a single time. The data derive from a study of blood T cells in healthy people across ages. From germline, CDR1 is DFQATT and CDR2 SNEGSKA (reference sequence). The CDR3 loop spans 15 amino acids. V was pared by 6 bases and J by 0 bases, with 15 bases between. Caucasian individuals from Russia who were healthy and aged about 6 to 100 acted as donors. Each sample used at least 6 million PBMCs. Findings and limits, study-wide: Age brought a roughly linear fall in TCR beta diversity measured per million T cells.

The receptor's source is a man aged 30 to 39 in good health. This chain uses TRBV20-1 with TRBJ1-5, with a tentative D call TRBD1 (5 bases). Input material: blood. CDR3 in DNA: TGCAGTGCCCAAGACAGCCTGTATAGCAATCAGCCCCAGCATTTT. Protein product: CSAQDSLYSNQPQHF.